The present TCR beta chain was sequenced within a study of cytotoxic CD8 clonotypes in ibrutinib-treated CLL. V lost 6 bases, J lost 6 bases, and 14 bases stayed unmatched. Germline V CDR1 and CDR2: SGHNT, YENEEA. CDR3 length: 17 residues. Assay used: immunoSEQ multiplex PCR; TCRdb lists only in-frame clones, some missing. Among over 120,000 clones listed, 79% were seen once. The source of this sequence is a human donor with chronic lymphocytic leukemia. Sequencing was performed on PBMCs, taken after 12 months of ibrutinib treatment. The chain couples TRBV11-3 to TRBJ2-2, with 9 bases identical to TRBD1. CDR3 in amino acids: CASRPGQGFRGPGELFF. As DNA, the CDR3 is TGTGCCAGCAGACCGGGACAGGGCTTCCGGGGACCCGGGGAGCTGTTTTTT.